A single sample is the source of the 29 T cell receptor beta chains below, sequenced in a study of T-cell reconstitution after alpha-beta-depleted transplantation in children. Unique molecular identifiers were built into the TCRbeta library. In TCRdb, the PCR reads were re-called with MiXCR into one record per CDR3 protein. Among approximately 520,000 distinct CDR3 sequences, over 10% were seen once, and the ten largest hold 14%. Sequences were derived from PBMCs, mostly from graft donor cells, sampled 180 days after TCRalphabeta/CD19-depleted stem cell transplant. Receptors were obtained from a female patient aged 2-10 years who had a stem cell transplant for aplastic anemia, so the T cells may come from the graft donor.

The chain's CDR3 is CSSEGGQETQYF. For the CDR3, the DNA is TGCAGTTCGGAGGGGGGCCAAGAGACCCAGTACTTC. The V call is TRBV20-1, the J call TRBJ2-5; possibly TRBD1 or TRBD2 for D (6 bases each). Germline values: CDR1 DFQATT, CDR2 SNEGSKA (reference sequence). V lost 8 bases and J 1 base, leaving 11 bases between the germline ends. This CDR3 is built from 12 residues.

The chain recombines TRBV5-1 with TRBJ2-2; 9 nucleotides agree with TRBD2. J lost 6 bases, V lost 4 bases, and 13 bases had no gene match. Germline CDR1 and CDR2: SGHRS and YFSETQ. This CDR3 spans 17 amino acids. The CDR3 loop reads CASSARGSGSGPGELFF. Here the CDR3 DNA reads TGCGCCAGCAGCGCCAGGGGTAGCGGGAGTGGACCCGGGGAGCTGTTTTTT.

A few counts support this clonotype. The chain couples TRBV7-2 to TRBJ2-3; TRBD1 is a possible D gene (5 bases). Germline lookup yields CDR1 SGHTA and CDR2 FQGNSA. The V and J ends lost 1 base and 6 bases respectively, with 8 bases between them. The CDR3 runs to 13 residues. In DNA form, the CDR3 reads TGTGCCAGCAGCTTAGAGGGGCCCGATACGCAGTATTTT. Translating gives CASSLEGPDTQYF. Combining the CDR3 with reference TRBV7-2 and TRBJ2-3 gives the whole variable domain GAGVSQSPSNKVTEKGKDVELRCDPISGHTALYWYRQSLGQGLEFLIYFQGNSAPDKSGLPSDRFSAERTGGSVSTLTIQRTQQEDSAVYLCASSLEGPDTQYFGPGTRLTVL.

This clonotype was counted between two and nine times. V and J are TRBV11-2 and TRBJ1-5; no clear D. The germline V and J ends were trimmed by 4 bases and 0 bases, with 10 bases remaining between them. The CDR3 contains 15 residues. Germline CDR1 is SGHAT and CDR2 is FQNNGV. This CDR3 is CASSSRRGSNQPQHF. CDR3 nucleotides: TGTGCCAGCAGCTCCCGACGCGGTAGCAATCAGCCCCAGCATTTT.

This clonotype was seen repeatedly, ten times or more. This rearrangement joins TRBV29-1 to TRBJ2-7; unclear D gene. The CDR3 runs 14 residues. Germline V gives CDR1 SQVTM, CDR2 ANQGSEA. V lost 2 bases to trimming and J lost 1 base, with 12 bases between them. The CDR3 spells CSVESLWGSYEQYV. The CDR3 nucleotides are TGCAGCGTTGAATCCCTGTGGGGTTCCTACGAGCAGTACGTC.

There are many counts of this clonotype. The chain has TRBV9 and TRBJ2-1; 9 bases are shared with TRBD2. Germline V gives CDR1 SGDLS, CDR2 YYNGEE. Losses at the gene ends were 0 bases for V and 8 bases for J; bases not matched to a gene: 6. The CDR3 contains 15 residues. The CDR3 loop reads CASSVGGSGSYEQFF. CDR3 nucleotides: TGTGCCAGCAGCGTAGGGGGTAGCGGGAGCTATGAGCAGTTCTTC.

This clonotype has only a few counts. The rearrangement links TRBV7-2 to TRBJ2-3; 9 positions match TRBD2. V gave up 0 bases and J gave up 13 bases; unmatched junction bases: 2. CDR3 length: 12 residues. The germline CDR1 and CDR2 sequences are SGHTA and FQGNSA. CDR3 loop: CASSLAGGREYF. In DNA form, the CDR3 reads TGTGCCAGCAGCTTAGCGGGCGGGAGGGAGTATTTT.

Comments on this clonotype: The CDR3 does not close with the conserved phenylalanine or tryptophan, likely indicating a read error. The limits of the CDR3 on the DNA are not certain, so only TCRdb's listed CDR3 is given. This chain joins TRBV2 and TRBJ2-5; the D call of TRBD1 is as the table states it, not checked on the DNA. The CDR3 spans 15 residues, counting both ends. Germline V gene lookup returns CDR1 SNHLY and CDR2 FYNNEI. The CDR3 protein is CASRLGALPRGTTFL.

At least ten counts were recorded for this clonotype. The chain is built from TRBV6-5 and TRBJ2-5; D perhaps matches TRBD1 (5 bases). The V end was cut by 4 bases, the J end by 1 base, with 10 bases between. The CDR3 spans 14 residues. Germline V CDR1 and CDR2: MNHEY, SVGAGI. CDR3 in amino acids: CASSSTVVQETQYF. The CDR3 DNA follows: TGTGCCAGCAGTTCGACAGTGGTCCAAGAGACCCAGTACTTC.

This clonotype was picked up a small number of times. V usage is TRBV7-2 and J usage is TRBJ2-7; 11 bases agree with TRBD1. Germline V gene data show CDR1 as SGHTA and CDR2 as FQGNSA. V dropped 3 bases and J dropped 3; count of bases not matched to a gene: 10. The length of the CDR3 is 17 residues. The CDR3 sequence: CASSFDKDRGPVYEQYF. For the CDR3, the DNA is TGTGCCAGCAGCTTTGACAAGGACAGGGGGCCGGTCTACGAGCAGTACTTC.

This chain links TRBV18 with TRBJ1-1, with D unclear. This CDR3 has 12 residues. Germline assignment: CDR1 KGHSH and CDR2 LQKENI. The V gene lost 0 bases and the J gene lost 10 bases, with 9 bases spanning the gap. The CDR3, as DNA: TGTGCCAGCTCACCACCGGTTTCCGGAGCTTTCTTT. Amino acids: CASSPPVSGAFF.

The rearrangement joins TRBV7-7 to TRBJ2-1, with 9 nucleotides matching TRBD2. Germline CDR1 SSHAT, CDR2 FNYEAQ (reference sequence). V gave up 5 bases and J gave up 8 bases; unmatched junction bases: 16. This CDR3 contains 17 residues. DNA of the CDR3: TGTGCCAGCAGCCCCTCGAAGGTGGCGGGAGGGCGCTATGAGCAGTTCTTC. Translated, it gives CASSPSKVAGGRYEQFF.

V and J are TRBV9 and TRBJ1-6, with 10 nucleotides matching TRBD1. Looked up from germline, CDR1 is SGDLS and CDR2 is YYNGEE. The CDR3 has 16 residues. Germline trimming cut 2 bases from V and 5 bases from J; bases unmatched to any gene: 4. The CDR3 loop is CASSVGGTGDNSPLHF. The CDR3 DNA reads TGTGCCAGCAGCGTTGGAGGGACAGGGGATAATTCACCCCTCCACTTT. The whole variable domain, remainder taken from reference TRBV9 and TRBJ1-6, is DSGVTQTPKHLITATGQRVTLRCSPRSGDLSVYWYQQSLDQGLQFLIQYYNGEERAKGNILERFSAQQFPDLHSELNLSSLELGDSALYFCASSVGGTGDNSPLHFGNGTRLTVT.

This clonotype was detected a few times. The chain links TRBV20-1 to TRBJ1-5; D not resolved. From germline, CDR1 is DFQATT and CDR2 SNEGSKA (reference sequence). The CDR3 runs to 13 residues. The germline V and J ends were trimmed by 0 bases and 5 bases, with 8 bases remaining between them. This CDR3 is CSARDPRDQPQHF. The CDR3 DNA reads TGCAGTGCTAGAGACCCGAGGGATCAGCCCCAGCATTTT.

This clonotype was found a few times. This rearrangement joins TRBV7-9 to TRBJ2-7, with TRBD2 matching 12 bases. This CDR3 region has 14 residues. Trimming cost V 5 bases and J 11 bases; bases outside gene matches: 10. Germline V gene data show CDR1 as SEHNR and CDR2 as FQNEAQ (reference sequence). For the CDR3, the DNA is TGTGCCAGCAGCCTCCGGACTAGCGGGACGATTAAGTACTTC. Translated, it gives CASSLRTSGTIKYF.

This clonotype was seen more than once but under ten times. This chain links TRBV27 with TRBJ1-4; possible D gene TRBD1, 5 bases. CDR3 size: 14 residues. The germline V and J ends were trimmed by 5 bases and 8 bases, with 15 bases remaining between them. Germline V lookup: CDR1 MNHEY, CDR2 SMNVEV (reference sequence). CDR3 sequence (DNA): TGTGCCAGCAGTGGGGGTGGGAGCGGGGAAAAACTGTTTTTT. Translation: CASSGGGSGEKLFF. Full variable domain (remainder filled in from reference TRBV27 and TRBJ1-4): EAQVTQNPRYLITVTGKKLTVTCSQNMNHEYMSWYRQDPGLGLRQIYYSMNVEVTDKGDVPEGYKVSRKEKRNFPLILESPSPNQTSLYFCASSGGGSGEKLFFGSGTQLSVL.

Only a few counts were recorded for this clonotype. The chain has TRBV4-2 and TRBJ1-4, with no clear D. CDR1 is LGHNA, CDR2 YNFKEQ, per germline. The V end was cut by 4 bases, the J end by 8 bases, with 11 bases between. This CDR3 contains 13 residues. CDR3 in DNA: TGTGCCAGCAGCCCAGAAGGCCGAGAAAAACTGTTTTTT. Its translation is CASSPEGREKLFF.

The rearrangement links TRBV7-9 to TRBJ2-7; 9 nucleotides match TRBD2. V lost 5 bases, J lost 6 bases, and 17 bases stayed unmatched. The CDR3 has 17 amino acids. Per germline, CDR1 SEHNR and CDR2 FQNEAQ (reference sequence). The CDR3 spells CASSPPIAGEKSGEQYV. The DNA of the CDR3 is TGTGCCAGCAGCCCCCCGATAGCGGGAGAAAAGTCGGGCGAGCAGTACGTC.

This clonotype was observed at least ten times. V is TRBV29-1 and J is TRBJ1-3, with unresolved D. Trimming shortened V by 7 bases and J by 0 bases, and 7 bases separated the two germline ends. This CDR3 has 12 residues. CDR1 is SQVTM, CDR2 ANQGSEA, per germline. The CDR3 bases are TGCAGCGCAGGTACCTCTGGAAACACCATATATTTT. This gives the protein CSAGTSGNTIYF.

This rearrangement joins TRBV5-1 to TRBJ2-1; 8 bases match TRBD2. The junction had 11 bases not matched to a gene; V was cut back by 6 bases and J by 0 bases. There are 17 residues in the CDR3. The V gene's germline CDR1 is SGHRS and CDR2 YFSETQ. The CDR3, as DNA: TGCGCCAGCAATCAACTCCCCGGGACTAGCTCCTACAATGAGCAGTTCTTC. This translates into CASNQLPGTSSYNEQFF.

CDR3 in amino acids: CSASGPKGTEAFF. CDR3 in DNA: TGCAGTGCTTCCGGGCCTAAGGGCACTGAAGCTTTCTTT. V is TRBV20-1 and J is TRBJ1-1; D is undetermined. This CDR3 region has 13 residues. The germline gives CDR1 DFQATT, CDR2 SNEGSKA (reference sequence). Trimming pared 5 bases from V and 4 bases from J, leaving 14 bases between.

This clonotype appeared a few times. This chain uses TRBV28 with TRBJ2-1; 9 bases agree with TRBD1. The germline CDR1 and CDR2 sequences are MDHEN and SYDVKM. The CDR3 has 15 residues. The V and J ends lost 2 bases and 7 bases, in that order; junction bases with no gene match: 6. The CDR3 DNA sequence: TGTGCCAGCAGTTTACCGGGACAGGGCCAGAATGAGCAGTTCTTC. Residues: CASSLPGQGQNEQFF.

The chain is built from TRBV6-6 and TRBJ2-7; D is possibly TRBD1 (6 bases). The CDR3 totals 12 residues. Germline V gene lookup returns CDR1 MNHNY and CDR2 SVGAGI (reference sequence). V lost 4 bases to trimming and J lost 9 bases, with 13 bases between them. In DNA, the CDR3 is TGTGCCAGCAGTTCAGGGGTATTGGGGCAGTACGTC. Translating gives CASSSGVLGQYV.

With respect to this clonotype: A junction end diverges from the germline sequence, so it may reflect a read error. The chain couples TRBV7-2 to TRBJ2-5; no clear D gene. Germline loops: CDR1 SGHTA, CDR2 FQGNSA. This CDR3 is built from 11 residues. CDR3: CASSLGAPPNF. In nucleotides, the CDR3 is TGTGCCAGCAGCTTAGGTGCCCCCCCGAACTTC.

This clonotype was found a few times. The V call is TRBV7-2, the J call TRBJ1-2, with 10 bases matching TRBD1. The CDR3 contains 13 residues. Germline CDR1 reads SGHTA; CDR2 reads FQGNSA. V lost 4 bases to trimming and J lost 7 bases; unmatched junction nucleotides: 3. CDR3 coding DNA: TGTGCCAGCAGCTCCGACAGGGGGCTTGGCTACACCTTC. It encodes CASSSDRGLGYTF.

The table lists this clonotype with a few counts. This chain uses TRBV28 with TRBJ2-3; D might be TRBD1 (5 bases). CDR3 length: 15 amino acids. The ends were cut back, 5 bases at V and 3 bases at J, with 15 bases in the middle. Germline-derived CDR1 and CDR2 are MDHEN and SYDVKM. CDR3 in amino acids: CASSLKMGLTDTQYF. In DNA form, the CDR3 reads TGTGCCAGCAGTCTCAAAATGGGGCTGACAGATACGCAGTATTTT.

The chain links TRBV15 to TRBJ1-5; TRBD1 matches at 8 bases. V was pared by 2 bases and J by 7 bases, with 7 bases of the junction left unmatched. Per germline, CDR1 LNHNV and CDR2 YYDKDF (reference sequence). This CDR3 has 15 residues. CDR3 coding DNA: TGTGCCACCAGCAGATGGTCAGGGGGCATACAGCCCCAGCATTTT. The encoded protein is CATSRWSGGIQPQHF.

A few counts support this clonotype. This chain uses TRBV20-1 with TRBJ2-5; maybe TRBD2 (6 bases). CDR3 length: 15 amino acids. The V end was cut by 3 bases, the J end by 1 base, with 15 bases between. Per the germline V gene, CDR1 is DFQATT and CDR2 is SNEGSKA (reference sequence). The CDR3 bases are TGCAGTGCTAGGATAAACGGGAGCCGCCAAGAGACCCAGTACTTC. It is translated as CSARINGSRQETQYF.

This clonotype turned up a few times. The J gene is TRBJ1-4, the V gene TRBV20-1; TRBD1 is a possible D gene (6 bases). The CDR3 loop spans 16 amino acids. V was cut by 1 base and J by 0 bases, with 12 bases left in between. Germline loops: CDR1 DFQATT, CDR2 SNEGSKA (reference sequence). The CDR3 nucleotides read TGCAGTGCTAGAGCGGGCAGGGGTGCAACTAATGAAAAACTGTTTTTT. It is translated as CSARAGRGATNEKLFF.